One and the same sample provided the 30 T cell receptor beta chains below, sequenced in a study of shared clonotypes between healthy human individuals. Clones were sequenced by immunoSEQ multiplex PCR, and TCRdb holds only the in-frame ones, with some missing. The sample carries about 2.2 million clones, just under 95% recorded once. Positive CCR7 selection of CD45RO-negative cells yielded the naive CD8 cells, and terminally differentiated effector memory CD45RA+ cells were excluded. Sequenced: naive CD8+ T cells from PBMCs. The receptors derive from a young man in good health. Some clones in this sample may be carry-over from other donors' samples.

The chain combines TRBV9 with TRBJ2-7, with D unresolved. V shed 4 bases and J shed 2 bases, with 16 bases lying between them. This CDR3 comprises 15 residues. Germline CDR1 SGDLS, CDR2 YYNGEE. The DNA of the CDR3 is TGTGCCAGCAGCCCGTCAGGCCACCGGACCTACGAGCAGTACTTC. This gives the protein CASSPSGHRTYEQYF.

This clone was observed a single time. This same CDR3 is encoded by further DNA sequences in the sample. The V call is TRBV9, the J call TRBJ2-1; D not certain. Germline values: CDR1 SGDLS, CDR2 YYNGEE. The CDR3 totals 12 residues. Trimming stripped 0 bases from V and 4 bases from J, with 2 bases between. In DNA, the CDR3 is TGTGCCAGCAGCGTAGGTTACAATGAGCAGTTCTTC. Its translation is CASSVGYNEQFF.

This clone has a handful of counts. The rearrangement uses TRBV29-1 and TRBJ2-2; 10 positions match TRBD1. From germline, CDR1 is SQVTM and CDR2 ANQGSEA. V lost 4 bases and J lost 6; bases outside the gene matches: 8. The CDR3 runs 15 residues. In nucleotides, the CDR3 is TGCAGCGTTGTAGAGGACAGGGGGAAAGCCGGGGAGCTGTTTTTT. Encoded protein: CSVVEDRGKAGELFF.

The rearrangement links TRBV4-3 to TRBJ2-7; D assignment may be TRBD1 or TRBD2 (6 bases each). The CDR3 spans 14 residues. The V and J ends lost 0 bases and 6 bases respectively, with 12 bases between them. CDR1 and CDR2 (germline): LGHNA, YSLEER. The CDR3 nucleotides are TGCGCCAGCAGCCAAGACTGGGGGGCAGGCGAGCAGTACTTC. Its translation is CASSQDWGAGEQYF.

CDR3 coding DNA: TGTGCCAGCAGCCAAGGAGGAGTACCCTACAATGAGCAGTTCTTC. Protein: CASSQGGVPYNEQFF. The V gene is TRBV14, the J gene TRBJ2-1; D gene ambiguous. Germline-derived CDR1 and CDR2 are SGHDN and FVKESK. This CDR3 comprises 15 residues. The V end lost 1 base, the J end lost 2 bases, and 9 bases lay between the germline ends.

DNA for the CDR3: TGCAGCGTGACAGGGGTGGCCTACAATGAGCAGTTCTTC. The encoded protein is CSVTGVAYNEQFF. The chain combines TRBV29-1 with TRBJ2-1; TRBD1 matches 8 bases. The length of the CDR3 is 13 residues. Germline lookup yields CDR1 SQVTM and CDR2 ANQGSEA. Trimming took 6 bases from V and 2 from J; bases not matched to a gene: 3.

The rearrangement joins TRBV27 to TRBJ2-4; a weak D match, TRBD2 (6 bases). The germline gives CDR1 MNHEY, CDR2 SMNVEV (reference sequence). Trimming left V 3 bases short and J 5 bases short, with 14 bases between. The CDR3 is 15 amino acids. The CDR3 region is CASSFGGPGQNIQYF. The CDR3 DNA reads as TGTGCCAGCAGTTTTGGAGGGCCCGGCCAAAACATTCAGTACTTC.

The rearrangement links TRBV4-1 to TRBJ2-1; 11 nucleotides agree with TRBD2. CDR3 length: 17 residues. Germline loops: CDR1 MGHRA, CDR2 YSYEKL. V trimming: 0 bases; J trimming: 2 bases; junction bases outside the gene matches: 3. As DNA, the CDR3 is TGCGCCAGCAGCCAAGACCCGGGACTAGCGGCCTACAATGAGCAGTTCTTC. Protein: CASSQDPGLAAYNEQFF.

The chain uses TRBV7-9 and TRBJ1-5; D gene uncertain. Between the trimmed V and J ends, which lost 0 bases and 4 bases, there was a span of 22 bases. The CDR3 spans 19 residues. Germline CDR1 SEHNR, CDR2 FQNEAQ (reference sequence). DNA for the CDR3: TGTGCCAGCAGCTTAGCCGACCAAATTGAGACCGGAATTAATCAGCCCCAGCATTTT. Encoded protein: CASSLADQIETGINQPQHF.

The V and J genes are TRBV5-4 and TRBJ2-2; maybe TRBD1 (6 bases). The CDR3 spans 16 residues. In germline, CDR1 is SGHNT, CDR2 YYREEE (reference sequence). Trimming shortened V by 4 bases and J by 0 bases, and 13 bases separated the two germline ends. The CDR3: CASSPEWGPNTGELFF. The CDR3 nucleotides are TGTGCCAGCAGCCCGGAGTGGGGGCCGAACACCGGGGAGCTGTTTTTT.

The V and J genes are TRBV25-1 and TRBJ2-6; D is perhaps TRBD1 (5 bases). With 7 bases removed from V and 4 bases from J, the gap between germline ends came to 20 bases. Per the germline V gene, CDR1 is MGHDK and CDR2 is SYGVNS. This CDR3 is 17 amino acids long. Here the CDR3 reads CASMVAGLSNGANVLTF. The CDR3 DNA sequence: TGTGCCAGCATGGTGGCAGGGCTATCTAACGGGGCCAACGTCCTGACTTTC.

J is TRBJ2-3 and V is TRBV27; 8 bases match TRBD2. Germline V gives CDR1 MNHEY, CDR2 SMNVEV (reference sequence). This CDR3 contains 18 residues. Germline trimming cut 3 bases from V and 3 bases from J; bases unmatched to any gene: 14. CDR3 nucleotide sequence: TGTGCCAGCAGTTTGTTGAGCCCGACTAGCGTTAAAACAGATACGCAGTATTTT. Its protein is CASSLLSPTSVKTDTQYF.

The rearrangement uses TRBV4-1 and TRBJ2-3; 9 bases are shared with TRBD1. In germline, CDR1 is MGHRA, CDR2 YSYEKL. The CDR3 is made up of 15 amino acids. Trimming cost V 4 bases and J 2 bases; bases outside gene matches: 4. CDR3 in amino acids: CASSRGTGTTDTQYF. Here the CDR3 DNA reads TGCGCCAGCAGCCGCGGGACAGGGACCACAGATACGCAGTATTTT.

The rearrangement links TRBV7-9 to TRBJ2-1; 9 bases agree with TRBD2. The CDR3 loop spans 15 amino acids. Looked up from germline, CDR1 is SEHNR and CDR2 is FQNEAQ (reference sequence). J was trimmed by 6 bases and V by 5 bases; bases with no gene match: 8. The CDR3 coding sequence is TGTGCCAGCAGCCCCCGGACTAGCGAGGGCAATGAGCAGTTCTTC. Protein sequence: CASSPRTSEGNEQFF.

Concerning this clone: Other DNA sequences in the same sample also yield this CDR3. V is TRBV27 and J is TRBJ2-7, with D unresolved. This CDR3 region has 13 residues. Germline CDR1 reads MNHEY; CDR2 reads SMNVEV (reference sequence). Trimming left V 5 bases short and J 0 bases short, with 8 bases between. This CDR3 is CASSPSGSYEQYF. The CDR3, as DNA: TGTGCCAGCAGTCCCTCGGGCTCCTACGAGCAGTACTTC.

This chain connects TRBV7-9 to TRBJ1-4; no reliable D call. V was pared by 5 bases and J by 5 bases, with 12 bases between. The CDR3 contains 14 residues. Germline V gene lookup returns CDR1 SEHNR and CDR2 FQNEAQ (reference sequence). CDR3 nucleotides: TGTGCCAGCAGCCCCCCCCCGGGAAATGAAAAACTGTTTTTT. Encoded protein: CASSPPPGNEKLFF.

Of note for this clone: This sample also contains other DNA sequences that code for the same CDR3. V is TRBV9 and J is TRBJ2-7; a possible D gene is TRBD1 (6 bases). V shed 4 bases and J shed 1 base, with 9 bases lying between them. The CDR3 has 13 amino acids. Germline values: CDR1 SGDLS, CDR2 YYNGEE. CDR3 loop: CASSPGTSYEQYF. The CDR3 DNA reads TGTGCCAGCAGCCCTGGGACATCCTACGAGCAGTACTTC.

The rearrangement links TRBV11-2 to TRBJ2-3, with D tentatively TRBD2 (5 bases). Trimming took 2 bases from V and 3 from J, leaving 15 bases between them. CDR3 length: 16 amino acids. Germline loops: CDR1 SGHAT, CDR2 FQNNGV. CDR3: CASSLTRARRTDTQYF. The CDR3 nucleotides are TGTGCCAGCAGCTTAACGCGGGCCCGACGGACAGATACGCAGTATTTT.

This clone has a handful of counts. One end of the junction fails to match germline, which may point to a read error. This sequence joins TRBV5-1 and TRBJ2-3; D might be TRBD1 or TRBD2, each matching 5 bases. CDR1 SGHRS and CDR2 YFSETQ come from the germline V gene. The CDR3 spans 13 residues. The CDR3 loop is CASSLGTERFLDF. CDR3 DNA: TGCGCCAGCAGCCTAGGGACGGAGCGCTTCCTGGATTTT. The full variable domain, its missing parts supplied by reference TRBV5-1 and TRBJ2-3, is KAGVTQTPRYLIKTRGQQVTLSCSPISGHRSVSWYQQTPGQGLQFLFEYFSETQRNKGNFPGRFSGRQFSNSRSEMNVSTLELGDSALYLCASSLGTERFLDFGPGTRLTVL.

The rearrangement uses TRBV9 and TRBJ2-3, with 9 positions matching TRBD1. The CDR3 contains 16 residues. The V gene's germline CDR1 is SGDLS and CDR2 YYNGEE. V gave up 4 bases and J gave up 3 bases; unmatched junction bases: 9. The CDR3 sequence: CASSNEQGAVTDTQYF. The CDR3 DNA reads as TGTGCCAGCAGCAATGAACAGGGGGCGGTTACAGATACGCAGTATTTT.

This clone has more than one count but fewer than ten. The chain recombines TRBV6-1 with TRBJ1-1; no firm D call. Trimming took 6 bases from V and 4 from J, leaving 6 bases between them. Germline-derived CDR1 and CDR2 are MNHNS and SASEGT. The CDR3 runs to 11 residues. CDR3 sequence reads: CASRDPTEAFF. In DNA, the CDR3 is TGTGCCAGCAGGGACCCCACTGAAGCTTTCTTT.

The chain couples TRBV11-2 to TRBJ2-7; the match to TRBD2 covers 7 bases. CDR1 is SGHAT and CDR2 is FQNNGV in the germline V gene. The junction had 1 base not matched to a gene; V was cut back by 6 bases and J by 2 bases. The CDR3 sequence is 12 residues long. The CDR3 DNA sequence: TGTGCCAGCAGGGGGGGGGCCTACGAGCAGTACTTC. This encodes CASRGGAYEQYF.

The J gene is TRBJ2-2, the V gene TRBV7-3; D uncertain. The CDR3 covers 13 residues. Germline CDR1 SGHTA, CDR2 FQGTGA. Trimming stripped 4 bases from V and 5 bases from J, with 8 bases between. The chain's CDR3 is CASSSLPTGELFF. CDR3 in DNA: TGTGCCAGCAGCTCCCTCCCGACCGGGGAGCTGTTTTTT.

The chain uses TRBV10-3 and TRBJ2-7; D is perhaps TRBD1 (6 bases). V dropped 7 bases and J dropped 3 bases, with 10 bases sitting between them. From germline, CDR1 is ENHRY and CDR2 SYGVKD. The CDR3 consists of 12 residues. Here the CDR3 reads CAIKGDDYEQYF. For the CDR3, the DNA is TGTGCCATCAAGGGGGACGACTACGAGCAGTACTTC.

V usage is TRBV27 and J usage is TRBJ2-7, with D hard to call. CDR3 length: 14 amino acids. V dropped 6 bases and J dropped 2 bases, with 14 bases sitting between them. Per germline, CDR1 MNHEY and CDR2 SMNVEV (reference sequence). In nucleotides, the CDR3 is TGTGCCAGCAGCCCCCCTCTTTCCACCTACGAGCAGTACTTC. Protein product: CASSPPLSTYEQYF.

The chain is built from TRBV7-2 and TRBJ2-1, with 12 bases fitting TRBD1. Germline V gene lookup returns CDR1 SGHTA and CDR2 FQGNSA. J gave up 7 bases and V 7 bases, and 11 bases lay outside the gene matches. The CDR3 is made up of 16 amino acids. CDR3 residues: CASTEGGTGGRNEQFF. The CDR3 DNA follows: TGTGCCAGCACCGAGGGAGGGACAGGGGGCAGGAATGAGCAGTTCTTC.

CDR3 sequence (DNA): TGTGCCAGCAGTACCCTGGACAGGGAAGGCACTGAAGCTTTCTTT. As protein: CASSTLDREGTEAFF. This sequence joins TRBV6-5 and TRBJ1-1, with 8 bases that match TRBD1. Germline CDR1 reads MNHEY; CDR2 reads SVGAGI. The ends lost 5 bases at V and 4 bases at J; junction bases unmatched: 9. This CDR3 spans 15 amino acids.

Points on this clone: A read error may produce the germline difference seen at one junction end. This chain uses TRBV6-5 with TRBJ2-2; TRBD2 might be the D (6 bases). The germline V gene has CDR1 MNHEY and CDR2 SVGAGI. There are 15 residues in the CDR3. The CDR3 bases are TGTGCCAGCAGATCTAGCGACCCGAAGACCGGGGAGCTGTTTTTT. Protein product: CASRSSDPKTGELFF.

V is TRBV6-5 and J is TRBJ2-1; the D is unclear. The V end was cut by 6 bases, the J end by 8 bases, with 20 bases between. Germline values: CDR1 MNHEY, CDR2 SVGAGI. The CDR3 has 15 residues. This CDR3 is CASSAVPRPPHEQFF. CDR3 nucleotides: TGTGCCAGCAGCGCGGTCCCTCGCCCCCCCCATGAGCAGTTCTTC.

The chain employs TRBV9 and TRBJ1-2; 7 bases match TRBD1. Trimming cost V 4 bases and J 6 bases; bases outside gene matches: 12. Germline-derived CDR1 and CDR2 are SGDLS and YYNGEE. This CDR3 contains 15 residues. CDR3 bases: TGTGCCAGCAGCCCCTTAGTGGAGGGGGCGAATGGCTACACCTTC. Amino acid sequence: CASSPLVEGANGYTF. The full variable domain, with the rest looked up from reference TRBV9 and TRBJ1-2, is DSGVTQTPKHLITATGQRVTLRCSPRSGDLSVYWYQQSLDQGLQFLIQYYNGEERAKGNILERFSAQQFPDLHSELNLSSLELGDSALYFCASSPLVEGANGYTFGSGTRLTVV.